Listed below are T cell receptor beta chains from one sample, sequenced in a study of beta chain features in type 1 diabetes. Repertoires were generated with immunoSEQ multiplex PCR, while TCRdb's copy carries only in-frame clones and drops some. The sample includes some 15,000 clones, almost 70% of them seen just once. Input material: Tregs from blood. The source of these receptors is a man aged 25 to 45 with type 1 diabetes. Both conserved end residues are part of each CDR3. D genes are given only for firm matches. The size of a clone is reported for some rows only, either as once, few or many, or as a class for expanded clones.

cdr3_length d_call j_call clone_size v_call cdr3_aa cdr3_nt
15 TRBD2 TRBJ2-3 - TRBV10-3 CAIAGGGTSTDTQYF TGTGCCATCGCGGGCGGGGGAACTAGCACAGATACGCAGTATTTT
13 - TRBJ1-2 - TRBV2 CASRRQKAGGYTF TGTGCCAGCAGACGGCAGAAAGCGGGAGGCTACACCTTC
15 - TRBJ2-3 - TRBV9 CASSVVSGRTDTQYF TGTGCCAGCAGCGTAGTGTCTGGGCGCACAGATACGCAGTATTTT
14 - TRBJ1-1 once TRBV13 CASSVRRMNTEAFF TGTGCCAGCAGCGTTCGGAGGATGAACACTGAAGCTTTCTTT
15 - TRBJ2-7 - TRBV18 CASSPRRDSPYEQYF TGTGCCAGCTCACCACGGAGGGACTCGCCCTACGAGCAGTACTTC
15 TRBD1 TRBJ1-5 once TRBV5-1 CASSVGTGTDQPQHF TGCGCCAGCAGCGTCGGGACAGGTACTGACCAGCCCCAGCATTTT
13 - TRBJ2-3 - TRBV29-1 CSVERGRGDTQYF TGCAGCGTTGAAAGGGGCCGTGGAGATACGCAGTATTTT
13 TRBD1 TRBJ2-5 few TRBV5-1 CASSWTGEETQYF TGCGCCAGCAGCTGGACAGGGGAAGAGACCCAGTACTTC
17 TRBD2 TRBJ2-2 - TRBV30 CASSRLAGAPRTGELFF TGTGCCTCTAGTCGACTAGCGGGAGCTCCGAGAACCGGGGAGCTGTTTTTT
14 TRBD2 TRBJ2-7 - TRBV6-6 CASSYGAGVYEQYF TGTGCCAGCAGTTACGGAGCGGGAGTCTACGAGCAGTACTTC
20 TRBD2 TRBJ2-1 few TRBV7-8 CASSIRLVAGGPRSYNEQFF TGTGCCAGCAGCATAAGACTCGTAGCGGGAGGGCCCCGCTCCTACAATGAGCAGTTCTTC
16 - TRBJ1-4 - TRBV7-2 CASSTTGLRTNEKLFF TGTGCCAGCAGCACTACAGGGCTTCGGACTAATGAAAAACTGTTTTTT
15 TRBD2 TRBJ2-3 - TRBV11-2 CASSVSGSYPGTQYF TGTGCCAGCAGCGTTAGCGGGAGTTACCCTGGTACGCAGTATTTT
13 - TRBJ2-1 - TRBV21-1 CASSYRDGNEQFF TGTGCCAGCAGCTACAGGGATGGCAATGAGCAGTTCTTC
13 TRBD2 TRBJ2-7 few TRBV10-3 CASLGTSMYEQYF TGTGCCAGCTTAGGGACTAGCATGTACGAGCAGTACTTC
17 TRBD2 TRBJ2-7 - TRBV7-2 CASSLGPLAGATYEQYF TGTGCCAGCAGCTTAGGCCCCCTAGCGGGAGCGACCTACGAGCAGTACTTC
15 - TRBJ1-4 - TRBV27 CASSFRSLQGEKLFF TGTGCCAGCAGTTTTAGGAGCCTCCAGGGTGAAAAACTGTTTTTT
12 TRBD1 TRBJ2-7 once TRBV7-9 CASSQTGGEQYF TGTGCCAGCAGCCAGACAGGGGGCGAGCAGTACTTC
15 TRBD2 TRBJ2-3 few TRBV6-5 CASSYGRGVTDTQYF TGTGCCAGCAGTTACGGGCGGGGGGTCACAGATACGCAGTATTTT
17 TRBD1 TRBJ2-1 - TRBV7-6 CASSLGGQVSSYNEQFF TGTGCCAGCAGCTTAGGGGGACAGGTCTCCTCCTACAATGAGCAGTTCTTC
14 - TRBJ2-7 - TRBV18 CASSPQEGAYEQYF TGTGCCAGCTCACCGCAAGAAGGGGCCTACGAGCAGTACTTC
14 - TRBJ2-2 once TRBV2 CASSESGNTGELFF TGTGCCAGCAGTGAAAGCGGGAACACCGGGGAGCTGTTTTTT
14 TRBD2 TRBJ2-7 once TRBV2 CASRGGRSSYEQYF TGTGCCAGCAGGGGCGGGAGGAGCTCCTACGAGCAGTACTTC
15 TRBD2 TRBJ2-3 few TRBV7-2 CASSLVSGGAVSQYF TGTGCCAGCAGCTTAGTTAGCGGGGGGGCCGTCTCGCAGTATTTT
17 TRBD2 TRBJ2-5 - TRBV29-1 CSVDGLAGALGQETQYF TGCAGCGTTGATGGTCTAGCGGGAGCGTTGGGTCAAGAGACCCAGTACTTC
14 - TRBJ1-1 - TRBV5-1 CASSPGSGNTEAFF TGCGCCAGCAGCCCAGGGTCTGGGAACACTGAAGCTTTCTTT
14 TRBD1 TRBJ1-2 - TRBV6-5 CASSLDREGYGYTF TGTGCCAGCAGTCTGGACAGGGAAGGCTATGGCTACACCTTC
15 TRBD2 TRBJ2-7 - TRBV4-1 CASNPGGAGSYEQYF TGCGCCAGCAATCCCGGGGGGGCCGGCTCCTACGAGCAGTACTTC
13 - TRBJ1-2 - TRBV4-2 CASSQYADYGYTF TGTGCCAGCAGCCAATATGCAGACTATGGCTACACCTTC
11 TRBD1 TRBJ2-7 - TRBV2 CASNSGTAQYF TGTGCCAGCAATTCCGGGACAGCGCAGTACTTC
15 TRBD1 TRBJ1-2 - TRBV7-8 CASSNRQGWNYGYTF TGTGCCAGCAGCAACAGACAGGGGTGGAACTATGGCTACACCTTC
11 - TRBJ2-5 few TRBV7-7 CAISGGETQYF TGTGCCATTTCAGGGGGGGAGACCCAGTACTTC
16 TRBD2 TRBJ2-2 - TRBV10-3 CAIRGTSGANTGELFF TGTGCCATCAGGGGGACTAGCGGGGCGAACACCGGGGAGCTGTTTTTT
14 TRBD1 TRBJ2-7 - TRBV6-6 CASARDRGSYEQYF TGTGCCAGTGCCAGGGACAGGGGGAGTTACGAGCAGTACTTC
15 - TRBJ2-1 - TRBV7-9 CASSLNTGSYNEQFF TGTGCCAGCAGCTTAAACACGGGGTCCTACAATGAGCAGTTCTTC
17 - TRBJ2-6 - TRBV11-2 CASSLVTGTAGANVLTF TGTGCCAGCAGCTTAGTAACGGGGACTGCTGGGGCCAACGTCCTGACTTTC
15 TRBD1 TRBJ1-5 - TRBV6-6 CASSSGTASNQPQHF TGTGCCAGCAGCTCCGGGACAGCGTCTAATCAGCCCCAGCATTTT
15 - TRBJ1-2 - TRBV6-1 CASSGRDIGFYGYTF TGTGCCAGCAGTGGCCGGGACATTGGATTCTATGGCTACACCTTC
16 - TRBJ2-3 - TRBV11-2 CASSRGTGSPTDTQYF TGTGCCAGCAGCCGCGGGACGGGTTCTCCCACAGATACGCAGTATTTT
14 - TRBJ2-3 - TRBV2 CASSDGPLKDTQYF TGTGCCAGCAGTGATGGGCCTTTGAAAGATACGCAGTATTTT
16 TRBD2 TRBJ2-1 - TRBV5-1 CASSRSSGSSYNEQFF TGCGCCAGCAGCAGATCTAGCGGGAGCTCCTACAATGAGCAGTTCTTC
15 - TRBJ2-5 - TRBV29-1 CSVEGGPGVLETQYF TGCAGCGTTGAAGGTGGGCCGGGGGTTCTGGAGACCCAGTACTTC
15 TRBD1 TRBJ2-7 - TRBV5-6 CASSLDQTGSYEQYF TGTGCCAGCAGCTTGGACCAGACAGGGTCCTACGAGCAGTACTTC
13 TRBD1 TRBJ1-2 - TRBV2 CASSPRQGAGYTF TGTGCCAGCAGCCCTAGACAGGGCGCTGGCTACACCTTC
14 - TRBJ2-2 - TRBV7-9 CASSLVGATGELFF TGTGCCAGCAGCTTAGTGGGAGCCACCGGGGAGCTGTTTTTT
16 - TRBJ2-6 - TRBV19 CASSIRTGSGANVLTF TGTGCCAGTAGTATACGTACAGGCTCTGGGGCCAACGTCCTGACTTTC
13 TRBD1 TRBJ2-5 few TRBV29-1 CSVETGAAETQYF TGCAGCGTTGAAACAGGGGCGGCGGAGACCCAGTACTTC
14 - TRBJ1-2 few TRBV25-1 CASRAGGLGYGYTF TGTGCCAGCAGGGCGGGGGGGCTCGGCTATGGCTACACCTTC
16 TRBD2 TRBJ2-1 few TRBV9 CASSPQLAGRYNEQFF TGTGCCAGCAGCCCCCAACTAGCGGGAAGGTACAATGAGCAGTTCTTC